Each of the 30 T cell receptor beta chains below was sequenced from the same sample in a study of graft-versus-host responses after intestinal transplantation. Their antigens remain unidentified. Repertoires were generated with immunoSEQ multiplex PCR, while TCRdb's copy carries only in-frame clones and drops some. The sample yields tens of thousands of clones, roughly 95% seen once. The input for sequencing was unstimulated CD8+ T cells sorted from spleen or lymph node cells, taken before transplant. The receptor set was obtained from a human donor who was the organ donor for an intestinal transplant.

The chain carries TRBV5-8 and TRBJ2-7; D remains ambiguous. This CDR3 has 10 amino acids. Deletions cut 4 bases from V and 4 bases from J, with 3 bases between. Looked up from germline, CDR1 is SGHTS and CDR2 is YDEGEE. CDR3 residues: CASSGYEQYF. CDR3 nucleotides: TGTGCCAGCAGCGGGTACGAGCAGTACTTC.

The V gene is TRBV11-2, the J gene TRBJ2-5; tentatively, D is TRBD2 (7 bases). Germline CDR1 reads SGHAT; CDR2 reads FQNNGV. The CDR3 is made up of 15 amino acids. Trimming cost V 5 bases and J 5 bases, with 18 bases left between them. In DNA, the CDR3 is TGTGCCAGCAGCCCCGGGGGGCTTGGGTCCGAGACCCAGTACTTC. This encodes CASSPGGLGSETQYF.

The chain recombines TRBV5-6 with TRBJ2-4, with no clear D. V was trimmed by 0 bases and J by 3 bases, leaving 10 bases between them. CDR1 and CDR2 (germline): SGHDT, YYEEEE. The CDR3 length is 15 residues. Here the CDR3 DNA reads TGTGCCAGCAGCTTGGCAGGTCTCTACAAAAACATTCAGTACTTC. Translation gives CASSLAGLYKNIQYF.

This rearrangement joins TRBV6-5 to TRBJ2-7, with D perhaps matching TRBD1 (5 bases). CDR3 length: 14 residues. V lost 0 bases and J 5 bases, leaving 11 bases between the germline ends. Germline values: CDR1 MNHEY, CDR2 SVGAGI. The CDR3 DNA reads as TGTGCCAGCAGTTACTCGGGCATGGGGCACGAGCAGTACTTC. This sequence encodes CASSYSGMGHEQYF.

This sequence joins TRBV5-4 and TRBJ2-1; D is possibly TRBD1 (5 bases). Germline loops: CDR1 SGHNT, CDR2 YYREEE (reference sequence). Between the trimmed V and J ends, which lost 5 bases and 3 bases, there was a span of 12 bases. CDR3 length equals 14 residues. The CDR3 loop reads CASSPRTHYNEQFF. In DNA, the CDR3 is TGTGCCAGCAGTCCCCGGACACACTACAATGAGCAGTTCTTC.

The chain uses TRBV6-5 and TRBJ1-5, with TRBD1 identical over 7 bases. The CDR3 length is 11 residues. Germline CDR1 and CDR2: MNHEY and SVGAGI. The junction had 2 bases not matched to a gene; V was cut back by 3 bases and J by 12 bases. The CDR3 DNA reads as TGTGCCAGCAGTTATGACAGGGACCAGCATTTT. This gives the protein CASSYDRDQHF.

The chain is built from TRBV10-3 and TRBJ2-3; 10 positions agree with TRBD2. Trimming removed 0 bases from V and 3 bases from J; junction bases left unmatched: 9. The CDR3 is 18 amino acids. Looked up from germline, CDR1 is ENHRY and CDR2 is SYGVKD. Written as DNA, the CDR3 is TGTGCCATCAGTGAGTCACCCCATAGCGGGGGGTTGACAGATACGCAGTATTTT. Translation: CAISESPHSGGLTDTQYF.

The V and J genes are TRBV30 and TRBJ2-3, with D perhaps TRBD2 (6 bases). The CDR3 extends over 16 amino acids. The V end was cut by 3 bases, the J end by 4 bases, with 20 bases between. The germline gives CDR1 GTSNPN, CDR2 SVGIG (reference sequence). CDR3 region: CAWSGGLAGPADTQYF. CDR3 nucleotide sequence: TGTGCCTGGAGCGGAGGGCTCGCGGGGCCGGCAGATACGCAGTATTTT.

The genes are TRBV7-6 and TRBJ1-1; D gene ambiguous. V was cut by 2 bases and J by 1 base, with 5 bases left in between. In germline, CDR1 is SGHVS, CDR2 FNYEAQ. The CDR3 is 13 amino acids. CDR3 sequence (DNA): TGTGCCAGCAGCTTAACCGGGAACACTGAAGCTTTCTTT. It is translated as CASSLTGNTEAFF.

The chain has TRBV14 and TRBJ2-7; 7 nucleotides match TRBD1. This CDR3 is built from 15 residues. Losses at the gene ends were 2 bases for V and 1 base for J; bases not matched to a gene: 5. Per germline, CDR1 SGHDN and CDR2 FVKESK. CDR3 in amino acids: CASSQWDSYSYEQYF. The CDR3 DNA reads TGTGCCAGCAGCCAATGGGACAGCTATTCCTACGAGCAGTACTTC. Based on the CDR3 plus reference TRBV14 and TRBJ2-7, the full variable domain is EAGVTQFPSHSVIEKGQTVTLRCDPISGHDNLYWYRRVMGKEIKFLLHFVKESKQDESGMPNNRFLAERTGGTYSTLKVQPAELEDSGVYFCASSQWDSYSYEQYFGPGTRLTVT.

The rearrangement links TRBV7-9 to TRBJ2-1, with TRBD2 identical over 7 bases. Germline V lookup: CDR1 SEHNR, CDR2 FQNEAQ (reference sequence). This CDR3 spans 17 amino acids. Trimming cost V 5 bases and J 8 bases; bases outside gene matches: 18. The CDR3 bases are TGTGCCAGCAGCCCCTACGGGGGGACCCCGACTTTGGATGAGCAGTTCTTC. This gives the protein CASSPYGGTPTLDEQFF.

The chain links TRBV6-6 to TRBJ2-5; TRBD1 aligns across 7 bases. V dropped 6 bases and J dropped 2; count of bases not matched to a gene: 9. This CDR3 has 15 residues. In germline, CDR1 is MNHNY, CDR2 SVGAGI (reference sequence). The CDR3, as DNA: TGTGCCAGCAGGGACTTGGACAGGCCACAAGAGACCCAGTACTTC. This codes for CASRDLDRPQETQYF.

The chain couples TRBV9 to TRBJ2-5, with D tentatively TRBD2 (6 bases). From germline, CDR1 is SGDLS and CDR2 YYNGEE. V was shortened by 0 bases and J by 5 bases, with 14 bases between the two germline ends. The CDR3 is 15 amino acids. The CDR3 sequence is CASSVAYGAGETQYF. Written as DNA, the CDR3 is TGTGCCAGCAGCGTAGCATACGGGGCGGGGGAGACCCAGTACTTC.

This chain connects TRBV30 to TRBJ1-3; D is unresolved. The V gene lost 4 bases and the J gene lost 2 bases, with 12 bases spanning the gap. The CDR3 length is 14 residues. Germline CDR1 GTSNPN, CDR2 SVGIG (reference sequence). CDR3 DNA: TGTGCCTGGACCCAAGGGTACACTGGAAACACCATATATTTT. This gives the protein CAWTQGYTGNTIYF.

V gene TRBV9 combines with J gene TRBJ2-2; 7 nucleotides align to TRBD1. The CDR3 contains 17 residues. Germline-derived CDR1 and CDR2 are SGDLS and YYNGEE. With V trimmed by 3 bases and J by 1 base, 9 bases remained unmatched. This CDR3 reads CASSAPPRTGNTGELFF. DNA of the CDR3: TGTGCCAGCAGCGCCCCTCCAAGGACAGGGAACACCGGGGAGCTGTTTTTT.

The J gene is TRBJ2-1, the V gene TRBV19, with a possible D match to TRBD1 (6 bases). This CDR3 is built from 13 residues. The germline gives CDR1 LNHDA, CDR2 SQIVND (reference sequence). Trimming stripped 3 bases from V and 6 bases from J, with 9 bases between. The DNA for the CDR3 is TGTGCCAGTAGTATGACCAGGGGCAATGAGCAGTTCTTC. It codes for CASSMTRGNEQFF.

This clone occurred once. The chain has TRBV19 and TRBJ1-1, with D tentatively TRBD1 (5 bases). CDR3 length: 14 residues. Germline V CDR1 and CDR2: LNHDA, SQIVND (reference sequence). V dropped 3 bases and J dropped 4 bases, with 12 bases sitting between them. CDR3 coding DNA: TGTGCCAGTAGTATCTGGGGGGAAGGCACTGAAGCTTTCTTT. Translated: CASSIWGEGTEAFF.

The V and J genes are TRBV11-2 and TRBJ1-6; D might be TRBD1 (6 bases). The ends were cut back, 1 base at V and 0 bases at J, with 13 bases in the middle. Germline V gives CDR1 SGHAT, CDR2 FQNNGV. This CDR3 comprises 18 residues. The DNA of the CDR3 is TGTGCCAGCAGCTTAGCAGGGGTGGCCGACTCCTATAATTCACCCCTCCACTTT. Translation gives CASSLAGVADSYNSPLHF.

The genes are TRBV27 and TRBJ2-2; no reliable D call. The ends were cut back, 3 bases at V and 6 bases at J, with 17 bases in the middle. This CDR3 has 16 amino acids. CDR1 is MNHEY, CDR2 SMNVEV, per germline (reference sequence). The CDR3 protein is CASSFMINPPSGELFF. CDR3 DNA: TGTGCCAGCAGTTTCATGATTAATCCCCCCTCCGGGGAGCTGTTTTTT.

The genes are TRBV23-1 and TRBJ2-1, with a tentative D call TRBD1 (5 bases). TRBV23-1 has ORF status, its function being uncertain. Trimming took 5 bases from V and 2 from J, leaving 16 bases between them. This CDR3 comprises 16 residues. CDR3 residues: CASSTGLGVTYNEQFF. CDR3 coding DNA: TGCGCCAGCAGTACCGGTTTAGGGGTAACCTACAATGAGCAGTTCTTC.

CDR3 in DNA: TGTGCCAGCAGGGGCCCCTACGAGCAGTACTTC. Translation: CASRGPYEQYF. The rearrangement uses TRBV7-8 and TRBJ2-7; D is uncertain. Germline lookup yields CDR1 SGHVS and CDR2 FQNEAQ. This CDR3 spans 11 amino acids. V lost 6 bases and J 2 bases, leaving 5 bases between the germline ends.

This chain joins TRBV7-8 and TRBJ2-1; a possible D gene is TRBD2 (6 bases). The V gene's germline CDR1 is SGHVS and CDR2 FQNEAQ. This CDR3 has 13 amino acids. Trimming cost V 4 bases and J 6 bases, with 10 bases left between them. DNA of the CDR3: TGTGCCAGCAGCTGGGACTCATCCAATGAGCAGTTCTTC. Translating it yields CASSWDSSNEQFF.

Concerning this clone: The sample has other DNA sequences that encode this CDR3 too. V gene TRBV7-9 combines with J gene TRBJ2-5; D is tentatively TRBD1 or TRBD2 (5 bases each). CDR3 length: 14 residues. The V end was cut by 3 bases, the J end by 1 base, with 9 bases between. Looked up from germline, CDR1 is SEHNR and CDR2 is FQNEAQ (reference sequence). The CDR3 nucleotides are TGTGCCAGCAGCTTTGGGACGGGCCAAGAGACCCAGTACTTC. Its protein product is CASSFGTGQETQYF.

This clone was observed a single time. This chain uses TRBV7-2 with TRBJ1-2, with 11 bases matching TRBD1. This CDR3 region has 17 residues. Germline V lookup: CDR1 SGHTA, CDR2 FQGNSA. Trimming at V came to 5 bases and at J to 4 bases, leaving 12 bases not matched to a gene. DNA of the CDR3: TGTGCCAGCAGCACCGGACAGGGGGCGTATGTTAGCTATGGCTACACCTTC. It is translated as CASSTGQGAYVSYGYTF. Combining the CDR3 with reference TRBV7-2 and TRBJ1-2 gives the whole variable domain GAGVSQSPSNKVTEKGKDVELRCDPISGHTALYWYRQSLGQGLEFLIYFQGNSAPDKSGLPSDRFSAERTGGSVSTLTIQRTQQEDSAVYLCASSTGQGAYVSYGYTFGSGTRLTVV.

In its sample, this clone was seen once. The V gene is TRBV6-5, the J gene TRBJ1-1; D ambiguous. Germline CDR1 and CDR2: MNHEY and SVGAGI. Trimming pared 2 bases from V and 2 bases from J, leaving 9 bases between. This CDR3 has 14 amino acids. CDR3 in amino acids: CASSYGPANTEAFF. The CDR3 region has the DNA TGTGCCAGCAGTTACGGTCCGGCCAACACTGAAGCTTTCTTT.

This sequence joins TRBV6-1 and TRBJ2-1, with no clear D. This CDR3 is built from 11 residues. Trimming shortened V by 8 bases and J by 6 bases, and 8 bases separated the two germline ends. Germline CDR1 and CDR2: MNHNS and SASEGT. CDR3 bases: TGTGCCAGCTCTAGTCCCAATGAGCAGTTCTTC. This translates into CASSSPNEQFF.

This chain connects TRBV4-1 to TRBJ2-3; D unresolved. The CDR3 extends over 15 amino acids. CDR1 is MGHRA, CDR2 YSYEKL, per germline. V was trimmed by 1 base and J by 2 bases, leaving 10 bases between them. The CDR3 nucleotides read TGCGCCAGCAGCCAAGGACCAGTCCCCACAGATACGCAGTATTTT. Amino acid sequence: CASSQGPVPTDTQYF.

The V and J genes are TRBV6-5 and TRBJ2-7; TRBD1 or TRBD2 may be the D gene (5 bases each). Trimming left V 3 bases short and J 2 bases short, with 8 bases between. CDR1 MNHEY and CDR2 SVGAGI come from the germline V gene. The CDR3 sequence is 13 residues long. The CDR3 region has the DNA TGTGCCAGCAGTTATGGGGACCCCTACGAGCAGTACTTC. Its protein product is CASSYGDPYEQYF.

This clone occurred once. The J gene is TRBJ1-2, the V gene TRBV19, with 8 nucleotides matching TRBD1. This CDR3 comprises 14 residues. Trimming cost V 5 bases and J 6 bases; bases outside gene matches: 8. Per the germline V gene, CDR1 is LNHDA and CDR2 is SQIVND (reference sequence). The CDR3: CASSFGTGLNGYTF. Here the CDR3 DNA reads TGTGCCAGTAGTTTCGGGACAGGACTAAATGGCTACACCTTC.

The chain uses TRBV2 and TRBJ2-1; 9 bases agree with TRBD2. Germline V gives CDR1 SNHLY, CDR2 FYNNEI. This CDR3 region has 17 residues. Trimming took 2 bases from V and 0 from J; bases not matched to a gene: 5. This CDR3 reads CASSELAGLRSYNEQFF. In DNA, the CDR3 is TGTGCCAGCAGTGAACTAGCGGGGTTACGCTCCTACAATGAGCAGTTCTTC.